This entry lists 22 T cell receptor beta chains sequenced from one sample in a study of T cell changes during pregnancy in multiple sclerosis. Using immunoSEQ multiplex PCR, the repertoire was profiled, and TCRdb retains in-frame clones only, with some absent. Of around 40,000 clones in the sample, around 93% are singletons; the top ten hold 0.7% to 0.95%. The sequenced sample was CD4+ T cells from peripheral blood mononuclear cells, obtained before pregnancy. These receptors came from a female donor with multiple sclerosis, enrolled in a pregnancy study.

The V gene is TRBV5-1, the J gene TRBJ1-2, with D hard to call. Between the trimmed V and J ends, which lost 0 bases and 7 bases, there was a span of 13 bases. Germline-derived CDR1 and CDR2 are SGHRS and YFSETQ. The CDR3 is 14 residues long. This CDR3 reads CASSLDSSAGGYTF. The CDR3 DNA sequence: TGCGCCAGCAGCTTGGACAGCTCGGCGGGTGGCTACACCTTC. Looking up the rest from reference TRBV5-1 and TRBJ1-2 gives the full variable domain: KAGVTQTPRYLIKTRGQQVTLSCSPISGHRSVSWYQQTPGQGLQFLFEYFSETQRNKGNFPGRFSGRQFSNSRSEMNVSTLELGDSALYLCASSLDSSAGGYTFGSGTRLTVV.

The chain combines TRBV27 with TRBJ2-1; 13 nucleotides line up with TRBD2. With 5 bases clipped from V and 6 bases from J, the junction kept 4 bases outside the gene matches. Germline CDR1 is MNHEY and CDR2 is SMNVEV (reference sequence). This CDR3 region has 15 residues. CDR3 DNA sequence: TGTGCCAGCAGTACGACTAGCGGGGGGTTCAATGAGCAGTTCTTC. Protein product: CASSTTSGGFNEQFF.

CDR3 protein: CASGQSYEQYF. CDR3 DNA sequence: TGTGCTAGTGGACAGAGCTACGAGCAGTACTTC. This chain connects TRBV12-5 to TRBJ2-7; D is ambiguous. The V and J ends lost 6 bases and 3 bases respectively, with 6 bases between them. The V gene's germline CDR1 is LGHNT and CDR2 FRNRAP. This CDR3 spans 11 amino acids. The whole variable domain, remainder taken from reference TRBV12-5 and TRBJ2-7, is DARVTQTPRHKVTEMGQEVTMRCQPILGHNTVFWYRQTMMQGLELLAYFRNRAPLDDSGMPKDRFSAEMPDATLATLKIQPSEPRDSAVYFCASGQSYEQYFGPGTRLTVT.

J is TRBJ1-5 and V is TRBV7-6, with D maybe TRBD1 (6 bases). The CDR3 totals 15 residues. V lost 1 base and J 5 bases, leaving 12 bases between the germline ends. Germline loops: CDR1 SGHVS, CDR2 FNYEAQ. The CDR3 sequence: CASSLGQAGYQPQHF. CDR3 bases: TGTGCCAGCAGCTTAGGACAGGCTGGGTATCAGCCCCAGCATTTT.

The rearrangement links TRBV6-5 to TRBJ1-5; 7 bases line up with TRBD1. The CDR3 is made up of 13 amino acids. The germline gives CDR1 MNHEY, CDR2 SVGAGI. The J segment lost 4 bases and the V segment lost 8 bases, leaving 5 bases of the junction unmatched. The CDR3 coding sequence is TGTGCCAGCGGGACAGTCTTTAATCAGCCCCAGCATTTT. Its protein product is CASGTVFNQPQHF.

The chain uses TRBV18 and TRBJ2-5, with D uncertain. The germline V gene encodes CDR1 KGHSH and CDR2 LQKENI. This CDR3 spans 15 amino acids. V was clipped by 3 bases and J by 1 base, with 12 bases between them. This CDR3 reads CASSPILVVQETQYF. CDR3 nucleotides: TGTGCCAGCTCACCGATCTTAGTGGTCCAAGAGACCCAGTACTTC.

The rearrangement links TRBV7-2 to TRBJ2-7; D is possibly TRBD2 (5 bases). In germline, CDR1 is SGHTA, CDR2 FQGNSA. The CDR3 sequence is 14 residues long. Trimming took 0 bases from V and 4 from J, leaving 10 bases between them. The CDR3 region is CASSLAAGSYEQYF. CDR3 DNA: TGTGCCAGCAGCTTAGCCGCGGGCTCTTACGAGCAGTACTTC.

The V call is TRBV4-1, the J call TRBJ1-6, with 10 positions matching TRBD1. This CDR3 is built from 21 residues. Germline assignment: CDR1 MGHRA and CDR2 YSYEKL. Trimming cost V 1 base and J 10 bases; bases outside gene matches: 22. CDR3 residues: CASSQATNFPGQGYSGSPLHF. The CDR3 DNA reads TGCGCCAGCAGCCAAGCGACGAACTTCCCGGGACAGGGGTATTCAGGCTCACCCCTCCACTTT.

V and J are TRBV7-6 and TRBJ2-5; 10 nucleotides agree with TRBD2. Unmatched junction bases numbered 5, after V lost 1 base and J lost 9 bases. The CDR3 has 14 amino acids. Germline CDR1 reads SGHVS; CDR2 reads FNYEAQ. Written as DNA, the CDR3 is TGTGCCAGCAGCTTAGGAGCGGGGGGGCCATCCCAGTACTTC. As protein: CASSLGAGGPSQYF.

The rearrangement uses TRBV6-4 and TRBJ1-6, with D perhaps TRBD1 (5 bases). Germline-derived CDR1 and CDR2 are MRHNA and SNTAGT. This CDR3 region has 16 residues. The ends were cut back, 0 bases at V and 5 bases at J, with 11 bases in the middle. DNA of the CDR3: TGTGCCAGCAGTGACTCGGGGGGGGAAAATAATTCACCCCTCCACTTT. Amino acids: CASSDSGGENNSPLHF.

This chain connects TRBV7-9 to TRBJ2-4; D possibly corresponds to TRBD1 (5 bases). CDR3 size: 14 residues. CDR1 is SEHNR and CDR2 is FQNEAQ in the germline V gene (reference sequence). Trimming pared 1 base from V and 8 bases from J, leaving 12 bases between. DNA of the CDR3: TGTGCCAGCAGCTTAGAGGGATGGGGCGACATTCAGTACTTC. Protein sequence: CASSLEGWGDIQYF.

V usage is TRBV6-1 and J usage is TRBJ1-3, with D hard to call. Trimming left V 5 bases short and J 4 bases short, with 9 bases between. Germline V CDR1 and CDR2: MNHNS, SASEGT. The CDR3 spans 13 residues. The CDR3 protein is CASSQGGGNTIYF. The CDR3 DNA reads TGTGCCAGCAGTCAAGGCGGGGGAAACACCATATATTTT.

This chain uses TRBV9 with TRBJ1-6; 7 bases agree with TRBD1. Trimming took 5 bases from V and 6 from J; bases not matched to a gene: 8. CDR3 length equals 15 residues. Germline V CDR1 and CDR2: SGDLS, YYNGEE. The CDR3 region is CASSERQGFNSPLHF. Here the CDR3 DNA reads TGTGCCAGCAGTGAAAGACAGGGTTTTAATTCACCCCTCCACTTT.

The chain combines TRBV30 with TRBJ2-7, with D maybe TRBD2 (5 bases). CDR3 length: 13 amino acids. Trimming took off 6 bases at V and 0 bases at J, with 12 bases between the two ends. Germline CDR1 is GTSNPN and CDR2 is SVGIG (reference sequence). CDR3 protein: CACEGIGSYEQYF. CDR3 nucleotide sequence: TGTGCCTGCGAGGGAATAGGCTCCTACGAGCAGTACTTC.

This clone was seen only once. The V and J genes are TRBV9 and TRBJ2-4; 7 bases agree with TRBD1. The CDR3 covers 15 residues. With 3 bases clipped from V and 4 bases from J, the junction kept 7 bases outside the gene matches. Germline values: CDR1 SGDLS, CDR2 YYNGEE. The chain's CDR3 is CASSGPQTGKNIQYF. The CDR3 coding sequence is TGTGCCAGCAGCGGACCCCAGACAGGGAAAAACATTCAGTACTTC.

The J gene is TRBJ2-6, the V gene TRBV2; TRBD1 aligns across 7 bases. The length of the CDR3 is 15 residues. The V segment lost 6 bases and the J segment 3 bases; nucleotides outside the gene matches: 5. Germline values: CDR1 SNHLY, CDR2 FYNNEI. The CDR3 loop is CASRVTGLGANVLTF. The CDR3 nucleotides are TGTGCCAGCAGGGTGACAGGGCTTGGGGCCAACGTCCTGACTTTC.

The chain links TRBV25-1 to TRBJ2-5; 7 positions match TRBD2. The V gene's germline CDR1 is MGHDK and CDR2 SYGVNS. The CDR3 has 16 residues. The V segment lost 0 bases and the J segment 0 bases; nucleotides outside the gene matches: 4. CDR3 in amino acids: CASSEYMGGYQETQYF. The CDR3 DNA is TGTGCCAGCAGTGAATATATGGGGGGGTACCAAGAGACCCAGTACTTC.

The chain carries TRBV2 and TRBJ1-1; tentative D call: TRBD1 (6 bases). Germline V CDR1 and CDR2: SNHLY, FYNNEI. This CDR3 contains 13 residues. With 3 bases removed from V and 10 bases from J, the gap between germline ends came to 15 bases. The CDR3 reads CASSDGYLGGAFF. The CDR3 DNA reads TGTGCCAGCAGTGATGGATACTTAGGGGGAGCTTTCTTT. Full variable domain (outside the CDR3, taken from reference TRBV2 and TRBJ1-1): EPEVTQTPSHQVTQMGQEVILRCVPISNHLYFYWYRQILGQKVEFLVSFYNNEISEKSEIFDDQFSVERPDGSNFTLKIRSTKLEDSAMYFCASSDGYLGGAFFGQGTRLTVV.

The chain couples TRBV6-1 to TRBJ2-1; weak D call: TRBD1 (5 bases). The CDR3 covers 13 residues. V was cut by 1 base and J by 5 bases, with 6 bases left in between. CDR1 is MNHNS, CDR2 SASEGT, per germline. As DNA, the CDR3 is TGTGCCAGCAGTGAAGGGACAAACAATGAGCAGTTCTTC. It encodes CASSEGTNNEQFF.

The chain employs TRBV27 and TRBJ1-2; D is unresolved. This CDR3 is built from 14 residues. Trimming cost V 1 base and J 4 bases, with 10 bases left between them. Germline values: CDR1 MNHEY, CDR2 SMNVEV (reference sequence). The CDR3 bases are TGTGCCAGCAGTTTATGGGCCGGCGCCTATGGCTACACCTTC. The encoded protein is CASSLWAGAYGYTF.

This sequence joins TRBV25-1 and TRBJ1-5, with 8 bases that match TRBD1. The V gene end was trimmed by 3 bases and the J gene end by 5 bases; junction bases not matched to a gene: 6. This CDR3 is built from 15 residues. Germline CDR1 MGHDK, CDR2 SYGVNS. CDR3 sequence reads: CASSDGQGVDQPQHF. CDR3 nucleotide sequence: TGTGCCAGCAGTGACGGACAGGGTGTGGATCAGCCCCAGCATTTT.

This clone was seen once. The genes are TRBV9 and TRBJ1-6, with 7 nucleotides matching TRBD1. The CDR3 sequence is 19 residues long. V gave up 0 bases and J gave up 8 bases; unmatched junction bases: 17. Germline loops: CDR1 SGDLS, CDR2 YYNGEE. CDR3 in DNA: TGTGCCAGCAGCGTAGCGGGTCTGACAGGGCCTAAAACTTATTCACCCCTCCACTTT. This encodes CASSVAGLTGPKTYSPLHF.